This is a list of T cell receptor beta chains from one sample in a study of blood T cell repertoires in COVID-19. The protocol was immunoSEQ multiplex PCR, while the TCRdb copy is restricted to in-frame clones and leaves out a portion. This sample has some 140,000 clones, with less than 85% found just once. Sequences were obtained from peripheral blood. The origin of the receptors is a woman of 80 years or more with acute or convalescent COVID-19. CDR3s include the opening cysteine and the closing phenylalanine or tryptophan. The D gene is left open where the match is weak. A clone size is listed for some rows: how often the clone was seen (once, few, many), or a class if it is expanded.

>TRBD1|TRBV3-1/TRBV3-2|14|-|TRBJ2-2
TGTGCCAGCGAGAGGGGGCTGGGCACCGGGGAGCTGTTTTTT
CASERGLGTGELFF
>-|TRBV6-2/TRBV6-3|17|-|TRBJ1-1
TGTGCCAGCAGCCCGGACCACAGGGCGGTGATCGGGACTGAAGCTTTCTTT
CASSPDHRAVIGTEAFF
>-|TRBV7-8|15|-|TRBJ1-3
TGTGCCAGCAGCTTGCGGGCGGGGACTGGAAACACCATATATTTT
CASSLRAGTGNTIYF
>-|TRBV19|13|-|TRBJ2-1
TGTGCCTGCGGCTCGGGTCCCTACAATGAGCAGTTCTTC
CACGSGPYNEQFF
>-|TRBV7-2|13|-|TRBJ2-5
TGTGCCAGCAGCACCGGGTCACAAGAGACCCAGTACTTC
CASSTGSQETQYF
>-|TRBV30|16|few|TRBJ1-3
TGTGCCTGGAGTGTGGGGGCGCCGAGCTCTGGAAACACCATATATTTT
CAWSVGAPSSGNTIYF
>TRBD1|TRBV30|14|-|TRBJ2-5
TGTGCCTGGAGTATGACAGGGAATAAAGAGACCCAGTACTTC
CAWSMTGNKETQYF
>TRBD1|TRBV5-1|16|-|TRBJ1-6
TGCGCCAGCAGCTCGGGATCTGACAGGGGTAATTCACCCCTCCACTTT
CASSSGSDRGNSPLHF
>-|TRBV30|12|-|TRBJ1-1
TGTGCCGGGCGCAGGGGGAACACTGAAGCTTTCTTT
CAGRRGNTEAFF
>-|TRBV19|15|once|TRBJ2-3
TGTGCCAGTAGTTGGTTAGCAGGGAGCACAGATACGCAGTATTTT
CASSWLAGSTDTQYF
>TRBD2|TRBV27|17|-|TRBJ2-6
TGTGCCAGCAGTTTTCGGCTAGCGGGCTCTGGGGCCAACGTCCTGACTTTC
CASSFRLAGSGANVLTF
>TRBD1|TRBV13|14|-|TRBJ2-5
TGTGCCAGCAGCCGCGGACAGGGGAAGGAGACCCAGTACTTC
CASSRGQGKETQYF
>-|TRBV11-2|17|-|TRBJ1-3
TGTGCCAGCAGCCCTATTCCCCCGTTCCTCTCTGGAAACACCATATATTTT
CASSPIPPFLSGNTIYF
>TRBD2|TRBV7-2|19|-|TRBJ2-1
TGTGCCAGCAGCCCCGCCGGGACTAGCGGGGGGGGCTCCTACAATGAGCAGTTCTTC
CASSPAGTSGGGSYNEQFF
>TRBD2|TRBV12-3/TRBV12-4|11|-|TRBJ2-5
TGTGCCAGTTCCCCGGGACTAGGGGTGGACTTC
CASSPGLGVDF
>-|TRBV9|14|-|TRBJ2-5
TGTGCCAGCAGCGCGGGACTTCAAGCTGAGACCCAGTACTTC
CASSAGLQAETQYF
>-|TRBV5-6|15|-|TRBJ2-3
TGTGCCAGCAGCACCTTGACAGTTAGCACAGATACGCAGTATTTT
CASSTLTVSTDTQYF
>TRBD2|TRBV6-2/TRBV6-3|15|-|TRBJ2-7
TGTGCCAGCAGTGCCTCAGAGGGAGGGCCCTACGAGCAGTACTTC
CASSASEGGPYEQYF
>-|TRBV27|15|once|TRBJ1-1
TGTGCCAGCAGTTCCGGACAGATCCTAGCCACTGAAGCTTTCTTT
CASSSGQILATEAFF
>-|TRBV5-1|15|-|TRBJ2-7
TGCGCCAGCAGCTTGGATACCCTCGGGGGATGGGAGCAGTACTTC
CASSLDTLGGWEQYF
>TRBD1|TRBV18|17|-|TRBJ1-1
TGTGCCAGCTCACCACCGGGCAGGGGGCCTGGTAAGACTGAAGCTTTCTTT
CASSPPGRGPGKTEAFF
>-|TRBV6-5|14|-|TRBJ1-6
TGTGCCAGCGTAAACGCAGGAGGAAATTCACCCCTCCACTTT
CASVNAGGNSPLHF
>-|TRBV3-1/TRBV3-2|15|-|TRBJ1-2
TGTGCCAGCAGCCAAGATGTTGCGGTCCCCTATGGCTACACCTTC
CASSQDVAVPYGYTF
>-|TRBV3-1/TRBV3-2|15|-|TRBJ2-7
TGTGCCAGCAGCCAAGACAGGGCTGGGGTATACGAGCAGTACTTC
CASSQDRAGVYEQYF
>-|TRBV5-1|15|-|TRBJ1-1
TGCGCCAGCAGCTTGGAGGGACAACCGAACACTGAAGCTTTCTTT
CASSLEGQPNTEAFF
>-|TRBV19|18|-|TRBJ1-1
TGTGCCAGTATTGGGGGGGGGACGATAGTTGGTCCGAACACTGAAGCTTTCTTT
CASIGGGTIVGPNTEAFF
>TRBD1|TRBV7-2|13|few|TRBJ1-2
TGTGCCAGCAGCTCTAGACAGGGAGTTCAACCCACCTTC
CASSSRQGVQPTF
>-|TRBV7-6|15|-|TRBJ1-5
TGTGCCAGCAGCTTAGTGCCGGGCGGGGTTCAGCCCCAGCATTTT
CASSLVPGGVQPQHF
>TRBD1|TRBV2|18|-|TRBJ1-1
TGTGCCAGCAGCCGGGACAGGGCCAGTATTGTTATGAACACTGAAGCTTTCTTT
CASSRDRASIVMNTEAFF
>-|TRBV4-3|17|-|TRBJ1-4
TGCGCCAGCAGCCAAGATCTTACCCCGGGAGGCGGTGAAAAACTGTTTTTT
CASSQDLTPGGGEKLFF
>TRBD1|TRBV3-1/TRBV3-2|15|few|TRBJ1-5
TGTGCCAGCAGCCAAGGTCTCACAGGGGATCAGCCCCAGCATTTT
CASSQGLTGDQPQHF
>TRBD1|TRBV18|15|once|TRBJ1-4
TGTGCCAGCTCGCTGGGACAGGGTGTAGAGGAAAAACTGTTTTTT
CASSLGQGVEEKLFF
>TRBD2|TRBV11-2|13|-|TRBJ2-7
TGTGCCAGCAGGTTGGCGACGGGAGGAGAGCAGTACTTC
CASRLATGGEQYF
>-|TRBV5-1|11|-|TRBJ2-5
TGCGCCAGCAGCTATCGGGAGACCCAGTACTTC
CASSYRETQYF
>TRBD1|TRBV11-2|14|-|TRBJ2-7
TGTGCCAGCAGCCTCTCGGACAGGGCCTACGAGCAGTACTTC
CASSLSDRAYEQYF
>-|TRBV30|14|-|TRBJ1-4
TGTGCCTGCCAGGGGCTTACAACTAATGAAAAACTGTTTTTT
CACQGLTTNEKLFF
>TRBD2|TRBV6-2/TRBV6-3|18|-|TRBJ2-2
TGTGCCAGCAGTTCTCCTAGCGGGAGAACTCTAAACACCGGGGAGCTGTTTTTT
CASSSPSGRTLNTGELFF
>-|TRBV19|13|-|TRBJ1-5
TGTGCCAGTGGGATGTCAGGGTTTCAGCCCCAGCATTTT
CASGMSGFQPQHF
>TRBD2|TRBV2|11|-|TRBJ2-1
TGTGCCAGCAGTGGTAGCGGGGCCCTGGTCTTC
CASSGSGALVF
>TRBD2|TRBV7-2|16|-|TRBJ2-2
TGTGCCAGCAGTCCAGGACTAGCGGGTTTTACCGGGGAGCTGTTTTTT
CASSPGLAGFTGELFF
>-|TRBV5-6|14|-|TRBJ1-5
TGTGCCAGCAGCTTAGGACTTAGCAATCAGCCCCAGCATTTT
CASSLGLSNQPQHF
>TRBD1|TRBV6-6|18|-|TRBJ2-4
TGTGCCAGCAGTCCCGGGACAGGGGGACACCTAGCCAAAAACATTCAGTACTTC
CASSPGTGGHLAKNIQYF
>TRBD2|TRBV19|18|-|TRBJ2-1
TGTGCCAGTATGTACAGGCGATCTGGGACTAGCGGGAACAATGAGCAGTTCTTC
CASMYRRSGTSGNNEQFF
>-|TRBV7-9|15|-|TRBJ2-4
TGTGCCAGCAGCCGCTCCGGGACACTAGGGGACATTCAGTACTTC
CASSRSGTLGDIQYF
>TRBD1|TRBV6-2/TRBV6-3|15|few|TRBJ1-5
TGTGCCAGCAGCCCCGGGACAGGGGGCATTCAGCCCCAGCATTTT
CASSPGTGGIQPQHF
>-|TRBV30|14|-|TRBJ1-3
TGTGCCTGGAGTGAGAGGGGGTCTGGAAACACCATATATTTT
CAWSERGSGNTIYF
>-|TRBV7-9|14|few|TRBJ1-4
TGTGCCAGCAGCCCCGGCGGAGGGAACGAAAAACTGTTTTTT
CASSPGGGNEKLFF
>-|TRBV9|16|-|TRBJ2-5
TGTGCCAGCAGCGTGACGACCGGGACTGTTCAAGAGACCCAGTACTTC
CASSVTTGTVQETQYF
>TRBD2|TRBV30|12|-|TRBJ2-7
TGTGCCTGGACTGCGGGGGGCGACGAGCAGTACTTC
CAWTAGGDEQYF
>-|TRBV3-1/TRBV3-2|15|-|TRBJ2-3
TGTGCCAGCAGCCAGCAGCGTACCTCCCGGGATACGCAGTATTTT
CASSQQRTSRDTQYF
>TRBD1|TRBV6-1|18|-|TRBJ1-6
TGTGCCAGCAGTGAACGGACAGGAATAAGCTCCTATAATTCACCCCTCCACTTT
CASSERTGISSYNSPLHF
>TRBD1|TRBV2|14|-|TRBJ1-2
TGTGCCAGCTACCCCGGGACAGGGGGCCGCGGCTACACCTTC
CASYPGTGGRGYTF
>TRBD2|TRBV12-5|16|-|TRBJ2-1
TGTGCTAGTGGATGGCGGGAGGGTCTTCCGAACAATGAGCAGTTCTTC
CASGWREGLPNNEQFF
>-|TRBV27|13|-|TRBJ2-7
TGTGCCAGCAGTTTAACAGTCTCCTACGAGCAGTACTTC
CASSLTVSYEQYF
>TRBD1|TRBV7-8|16|-|TRBJ1-5
TGTGCCAGCAGCTTAGCGAGGACAGGGGGCAATCAGCCCCAGCATTTT
CASSLARTGGNQPQHF
>TRBD1|TRBV27|15|few|TRBJ1-2
TGTGCCAGCAGTCCTGGACAGGGGGCGAACTATGGCTACACCTTC
CASSPGQGANYGYTF
>-|TRBV7-2|13|once|TRBJ2-7
TGTGCCAGCAGTCAATGGGCGAACTACGAGCAGTACTTC
CASSQWANYEQYF